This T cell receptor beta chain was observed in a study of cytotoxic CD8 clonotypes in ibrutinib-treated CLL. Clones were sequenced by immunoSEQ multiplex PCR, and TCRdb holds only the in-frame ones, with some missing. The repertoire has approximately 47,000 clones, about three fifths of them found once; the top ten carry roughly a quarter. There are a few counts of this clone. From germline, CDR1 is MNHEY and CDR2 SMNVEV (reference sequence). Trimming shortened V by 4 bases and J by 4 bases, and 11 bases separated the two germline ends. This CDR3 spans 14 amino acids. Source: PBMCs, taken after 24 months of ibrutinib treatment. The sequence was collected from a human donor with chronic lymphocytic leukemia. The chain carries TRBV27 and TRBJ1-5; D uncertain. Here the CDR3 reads CASSYKDGNQPQHF. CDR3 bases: TGTGCCAGCAGTTATAAGGACGGGAATCAGCCCCAGCATTTT.